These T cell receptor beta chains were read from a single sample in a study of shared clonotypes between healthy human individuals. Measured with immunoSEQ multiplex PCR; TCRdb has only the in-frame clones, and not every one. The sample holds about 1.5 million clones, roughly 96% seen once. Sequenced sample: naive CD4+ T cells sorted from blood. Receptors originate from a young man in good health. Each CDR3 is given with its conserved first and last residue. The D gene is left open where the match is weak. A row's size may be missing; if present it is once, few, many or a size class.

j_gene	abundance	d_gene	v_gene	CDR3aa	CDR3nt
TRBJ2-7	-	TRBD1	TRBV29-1	CSVSQAYTGDEQYF	TGCAGCGTTTCACAGGCCTATACAGGGGACGAGCAGTACTTC
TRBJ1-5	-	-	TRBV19	CASSILGKAQPQHF	TGTGCCAGTAGTATCTTGGGGAAGGCTCAGCCCCAGCATTTT
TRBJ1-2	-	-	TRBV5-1	CASSLAGNRGYTF	TGCGCCAGCAGCTTGGCAGGGAACCGTGGCTACACCTTC
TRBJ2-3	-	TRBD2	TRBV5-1	CASSLGLAGATDTQYF	TGCGCCAGCAGCTTGGGTCTAGCGGGAGCCACAGATACGCAGTATTTT
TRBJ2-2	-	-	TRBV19	CASREANTGELFF	TGTGCCAGTAGGGAGGCGAACACCGGGGAGCTGTTTTTT
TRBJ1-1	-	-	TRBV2	CASSSQGSGTEAFF	TGTGCCAGCAGTTCGCAGGGGTCCGGCACTGAAGCTTTCTTT
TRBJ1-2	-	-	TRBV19	CASLGSYGYTF	TGTGCCAGTTTGGGGTCCTATGGCTACACCTTC
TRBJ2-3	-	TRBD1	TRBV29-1	CSAERDRAGDTQYF	TGCAGCGCTGAACGCGACAGGGCTGGCGATACGCAGTATTTT
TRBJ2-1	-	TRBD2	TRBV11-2	CASSLGLAGYNEQFF	TGTGCCAGCAGCTTAGGCCTAGCGGGCTACAATGAGCAGTTCTTC
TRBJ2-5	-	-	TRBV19	CASSIDWASQETQYF	TGTGCCAGTAGTATAGATTGGGCCTCCCAAGAGACCCAGTACTTC
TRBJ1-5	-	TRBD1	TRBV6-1	CASSLTGINQPQHF	TGTGCCAGCAGTTTGACAGGGATCAATCAGCCCCAGCATTTT
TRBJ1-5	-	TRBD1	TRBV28	CASSLDRGDGSNQPQHF	TGTGCCAGCAGTTTAGACAGGGGGGACGGAAGCAATCAGCCCCAGCATTTT
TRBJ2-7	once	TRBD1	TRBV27	CASSTRDRGDEQYF	TGTGCCAGCAGCACCCGGGACAGGGGCGACGAGCAGTACTTC
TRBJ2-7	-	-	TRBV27	CASSLKGLGTYEQYF	TGTGCCAGCAGTTTGAAGGGGCTGGGGACCTACGAGCAGTACTTC
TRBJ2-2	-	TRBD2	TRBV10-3	CAISATSPDTGELFF	TGTGCCATCAGTGCGACTAGCCCGGACACCGGGGAGCTGTTTTTT
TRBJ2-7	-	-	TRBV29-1	CSVRLDSYEQYF	TGCAGCGTACGACTGGACTCCTACGAGCAGTACTTC
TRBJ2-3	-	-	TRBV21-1	CATRGSEGSYTQYF	TGTGCCACCAGAGGTTCCGAAGGTTCGTATACGCAGTATTTT
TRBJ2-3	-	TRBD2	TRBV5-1	CASCLGLAGGLPLDTQYF	TGCGCCAGCTGCCTGGGACTAGCGGGAGGTCTCCCCCTTGATACGCAGTATTTT
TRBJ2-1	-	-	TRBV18	CASSPPGFYNEQFF	TGTGCCAGCTCACCACCGGGCTTCTACAATGAGCAGTTCTTC
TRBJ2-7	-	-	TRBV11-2	CASSPQPWSYEQYF	TGTGCCAGCAGCCCTCAGCCATGGTCCTACGAGCAGTACTTC
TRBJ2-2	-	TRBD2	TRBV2	CASSDGLAGNTGELFF	TGTGCCAGCAGTGATGGCCTAGCGGGTAACACCGGGGAGCTGTTTTTT
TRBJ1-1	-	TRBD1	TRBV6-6	CASRGVGQGAEAFF	TGTGCCAGCAGGGGAGTTGGACAGGGAGCTGAAGCTTTCTTT
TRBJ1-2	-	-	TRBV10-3	CAISGDGKGTSNYGYTF	TGTGCCATCAGTGGGGATGGGAAAGGAACCTCTAACTATGGCTACACCTTC
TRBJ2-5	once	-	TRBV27	CASSLDRGPKYF	TGTGCCAGCAGTTTAGACCGAGGGCCAAAGTACTTC
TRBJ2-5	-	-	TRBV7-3	CASSLTPFETQYF	TGTGCCAGCAGCTTAACCCCCTTTGAGACCCAGTACTTC
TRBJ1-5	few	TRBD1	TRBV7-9	CASSGTGGQPQHF	TGTGCCAGCAGCGGAACAGGGGGCCAGCCCCAGCATTTT
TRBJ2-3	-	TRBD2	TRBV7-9	CASSVGLAEPSTDTQYF	TGTGCCAGCAGCGTGGGACTAGCGGAACCTAGCACAGATACGCAGTATTTT
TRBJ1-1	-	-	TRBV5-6	CASSLEGTQAFF	TGTGCCAGCAGCTTGGAGGGAACACAAGCTTTCTTT
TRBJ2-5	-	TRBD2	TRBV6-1	CASSALAGVNGETQYF	TGTGCCAGCAGTGCACTAGCGGGAGTGAACGGAGAGACCCAGTACTTC
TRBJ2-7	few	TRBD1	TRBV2	CASRLWDRSYEQYF	TGTGCCAGCAGGTTGTGGGACAGGTCCTACGAGCAGTACTTC
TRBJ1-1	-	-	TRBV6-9	CASSYSPEAFF	TGTGCCAGCAGTTATAGTCCTGAAGCTTTCTTT